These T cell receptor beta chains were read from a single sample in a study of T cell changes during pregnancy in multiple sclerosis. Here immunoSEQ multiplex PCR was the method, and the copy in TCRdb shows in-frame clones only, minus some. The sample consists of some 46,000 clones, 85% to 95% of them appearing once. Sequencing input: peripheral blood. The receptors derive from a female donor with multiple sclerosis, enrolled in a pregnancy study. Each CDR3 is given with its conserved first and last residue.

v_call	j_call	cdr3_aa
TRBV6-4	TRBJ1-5	CASSDYDGYSNQPQHF
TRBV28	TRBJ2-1	CASSLLEGEQFF
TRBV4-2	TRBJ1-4	CASSQDAVGTNEKLFF
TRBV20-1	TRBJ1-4	CSAPGGEKLFF
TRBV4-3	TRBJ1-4	CASSQGAGTGNEKLFF
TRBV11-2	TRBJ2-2	CASSFGLAGEMNTGELFF
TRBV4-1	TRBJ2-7	CASSPTGNEQYF
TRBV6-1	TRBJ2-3	CASSEASGTRAYF
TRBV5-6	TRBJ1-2	CASSLVLVDYGYTF
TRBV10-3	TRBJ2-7	CAISGGQGDYEQYF
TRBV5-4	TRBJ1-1	CASSLLQVNTEAFF
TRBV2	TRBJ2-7	CASRDWHSYEQYF
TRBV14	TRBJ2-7	CASSQGTPYEQYF
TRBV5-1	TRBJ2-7	CASSLGQGLVEQYF
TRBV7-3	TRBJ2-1	CASSLHPGTDYNEQFF
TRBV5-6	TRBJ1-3	CASSLYSSGNTIYF
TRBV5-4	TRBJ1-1	CASSLGRRGATEAFF
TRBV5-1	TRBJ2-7	CASSLPSGTYEQYF
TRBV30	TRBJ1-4	CAWSPGQGLTNEKLFF
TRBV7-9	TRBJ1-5	CASSLQRDSVYSNQPQHF
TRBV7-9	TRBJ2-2	CASSYREANTGELFF
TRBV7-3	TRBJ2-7	CASSSNDRYEQYF
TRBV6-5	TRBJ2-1	CASSSGDTRGNEQFF
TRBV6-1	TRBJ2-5	CASMLFLGETQYF
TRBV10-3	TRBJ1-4	CAISVGGSEKLFF
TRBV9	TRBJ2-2	CASSGRELFF
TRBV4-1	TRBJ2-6	CASSQDGDFHSGANVLTF
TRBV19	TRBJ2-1	CASSSLREKNEQFF
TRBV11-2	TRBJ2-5	CASSLGLAGQETQYF
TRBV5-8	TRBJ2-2	CASSLGLASGELFF
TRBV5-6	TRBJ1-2	CASSLRTGRGVYGYTF
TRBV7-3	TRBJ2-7	CASSPQSYEQYF
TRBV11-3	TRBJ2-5	CASSRNRGETQYF
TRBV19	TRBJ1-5	CASSIKGPREQPQHF
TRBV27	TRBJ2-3	CASSLSSGRTDTQYF
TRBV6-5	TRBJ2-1	CASSYLVTDYNEQFF
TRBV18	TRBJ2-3	CASSMGVTDTQYF
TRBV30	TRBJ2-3	CAWSVGGTPDTQYF
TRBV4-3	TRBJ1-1	CASSQDYGRGGVEAFF
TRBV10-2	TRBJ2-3	CASSPMDGTSTDTQYF
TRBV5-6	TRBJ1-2	CASSLGDKANYGYTF
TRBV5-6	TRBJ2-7	CASSHLQVSYEQYF
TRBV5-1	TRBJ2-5	CASSLATSGQETQYF
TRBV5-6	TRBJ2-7	CASSLGGQGAGEQYF
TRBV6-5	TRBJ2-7	CASSYDSGDTYEQYF
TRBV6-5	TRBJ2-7	CASSYSGRRLPYEQYF
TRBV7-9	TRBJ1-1	CASSLGGFTEAFF
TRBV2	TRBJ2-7	CASSAVRGFLEQYF
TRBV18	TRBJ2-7	CASSPDWTRESEQYF
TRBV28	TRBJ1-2	CAVRDRANYGYTF
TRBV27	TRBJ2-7	CASSVDRGQGEQYF
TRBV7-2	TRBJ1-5	CASSFWGAWDQPQHF
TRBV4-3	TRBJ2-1	CASKLAASSYNEQFF